This is a list of T cell receptor beta chains from one sample in a study of naive and memory T cell subsets. One entry per CDR3 protein results from TCRdb running MiXCR on the UMI-ligation and nested PCR reads. This sample has 5,000 to 6,500 distinct CDR3 sequences, with over 6.5% found just once. Specimen: effector memory CD8+ T cells from blood. Receptor source: a human donor in good health. Each CDR3 is given without its conserved first and last residue.

j_call,cdr3_length,v_call,cdr3_aa
TRBJ1-6,12,TRBV28,ATKLSSYNSPLH
TRBJ1-2,13,TRBV6-2/TRBV6-3,ASSAREWVNHGYT
TRBJ2-1,14,TRBV6-1,ASSAGSGSGGNEQF
TRBJ2-1,13,TRBV6-2/TRBV6-3,ASSPSLGDYNEQF
TRBJ1-2,12,TRBV19,ASSLGTDNYGYT
TRBJ2-2,15,TRBV6-4,ASSPSPRGEVTGELF
TRBJ2-1,13,TRBV20-1,SAKVRLAGYNEQF
TRBJ2-3,13,TRBV5-6,ASSWNSGVTDTQY
TRBJ2-3,13,TRBV6-2/TRBV6-3,ATRDSDRITDTQY
TRBJ1-5,13,TRBV12-3/TRBV12-4,ASSDGTGGHQPQH
TRBJ2-3,13,TRBV15,ATSRDRGGTDTQY